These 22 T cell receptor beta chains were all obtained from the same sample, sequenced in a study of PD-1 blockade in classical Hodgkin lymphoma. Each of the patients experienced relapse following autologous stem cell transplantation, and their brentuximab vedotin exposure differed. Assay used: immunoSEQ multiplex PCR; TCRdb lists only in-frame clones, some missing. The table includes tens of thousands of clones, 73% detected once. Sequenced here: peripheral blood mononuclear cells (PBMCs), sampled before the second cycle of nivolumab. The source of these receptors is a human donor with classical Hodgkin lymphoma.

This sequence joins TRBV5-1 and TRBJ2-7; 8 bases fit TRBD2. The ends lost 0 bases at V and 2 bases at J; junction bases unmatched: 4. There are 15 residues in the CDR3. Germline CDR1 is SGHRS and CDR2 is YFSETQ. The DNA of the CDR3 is TGCGCCAGCAGCTTGGCCCAGCGGGGGACCTACGAGCAGTACTTC. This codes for CASSLAQRGTYEQYF.

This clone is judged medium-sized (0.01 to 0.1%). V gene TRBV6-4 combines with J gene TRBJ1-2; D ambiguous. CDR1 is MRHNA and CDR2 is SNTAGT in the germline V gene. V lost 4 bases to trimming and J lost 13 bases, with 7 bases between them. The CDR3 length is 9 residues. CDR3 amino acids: CASSAPRTF. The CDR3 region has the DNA TGTGCCAGCAGTGCACCCCGCACCTTC.

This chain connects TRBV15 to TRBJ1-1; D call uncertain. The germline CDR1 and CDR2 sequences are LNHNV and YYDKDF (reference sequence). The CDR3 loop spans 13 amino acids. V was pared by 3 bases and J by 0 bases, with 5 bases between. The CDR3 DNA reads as TGTGCCACCAGCAGTGACATGAACACTGAAGCTTTCTTT. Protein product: CATSSDMNTEAFF.

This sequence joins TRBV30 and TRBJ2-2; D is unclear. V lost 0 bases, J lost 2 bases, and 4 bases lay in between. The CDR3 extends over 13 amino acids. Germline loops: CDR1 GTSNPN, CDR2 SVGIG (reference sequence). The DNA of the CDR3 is TGTGCCTGGAGTGTTTACAACACCGGGGAGCTGTTTTTT. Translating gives CAWSVYNTGELFF.

CDR3 DNA sequence: TGCGCCAGCAGCCCTGGGACTAGCGGGAACCAAGAGACCCAGTACTTC. It specifies CASSPGTSGNQETQYF. J is TRBJ2-5 and V is TRBV4-1; TRBD2 agrees at 13 bases. Trimming at V came to 4 bases and at J to 0 bases, leaving 2 bases not matched to a gene. The length of the CDR3 is 16 residues. From germline, CDR1 is MGHRA and CDR2 YSYEKL.

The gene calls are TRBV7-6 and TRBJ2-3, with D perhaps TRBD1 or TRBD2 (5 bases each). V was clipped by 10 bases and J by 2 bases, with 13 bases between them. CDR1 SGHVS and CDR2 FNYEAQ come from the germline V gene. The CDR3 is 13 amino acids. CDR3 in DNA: TGTGCCACCCGTCATGGGACCACAGATACGCAGTATTTT. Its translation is CATRHGTTDTQYF.

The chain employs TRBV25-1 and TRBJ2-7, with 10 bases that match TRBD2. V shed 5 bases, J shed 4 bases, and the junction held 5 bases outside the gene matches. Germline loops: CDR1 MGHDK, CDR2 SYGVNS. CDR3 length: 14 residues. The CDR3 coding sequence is TGTGCCAGCAGTCAAGCGGGAGGGCCTTACGAGCAGTACTTC. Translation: CASSQAGGPYEQYF.

Written as DNA, the CDR3 is TGTGCCAGTGGACCCGGGACAGGGGGCACCTATGGCTACACCTTC. It yields the protein CASGPGTGGTYGYTF. The chain employs TRBV19 and TRBJ1-2; 12 nucleotides align to TRBD1. The germline V gene encodes CDR1 LNHDA and CDR2 SQIVND (reference sequence). Trimming at V came to 8 bases and at J to 4 bases, leaving 8 bases not matched to a gene. The length of the CDR3 is 15 residues.

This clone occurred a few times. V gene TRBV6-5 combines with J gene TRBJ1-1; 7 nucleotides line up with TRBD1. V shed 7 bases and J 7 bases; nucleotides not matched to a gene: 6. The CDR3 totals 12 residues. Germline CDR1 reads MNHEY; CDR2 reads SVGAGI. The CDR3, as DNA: TGTGCCAGCAAAGAGTGGACAGGTGAAGCTTTCTTT. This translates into CASKEWTGEAFF.

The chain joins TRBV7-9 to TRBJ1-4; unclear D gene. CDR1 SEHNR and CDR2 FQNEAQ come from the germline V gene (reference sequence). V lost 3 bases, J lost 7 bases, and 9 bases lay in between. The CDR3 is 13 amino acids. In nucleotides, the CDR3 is TGTGCCAGCAGCTTCATGGGAATTGAAAAACTGTTTTTT. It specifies CASSFMGIEKLFF.

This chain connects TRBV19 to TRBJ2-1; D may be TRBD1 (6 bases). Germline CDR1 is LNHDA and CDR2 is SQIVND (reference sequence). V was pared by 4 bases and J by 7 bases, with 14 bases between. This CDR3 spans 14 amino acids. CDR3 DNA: TGTGCCAGTAGTAAAAGACAGGCCCTAAATGAGCAGTTCTTC. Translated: CASSKRQALNEQFF. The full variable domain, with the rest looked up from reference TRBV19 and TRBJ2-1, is DGGITQSPKYLFRKEGQNVTLSCEQNLNHDAMYWYRQDPGQGLRLIYYSQIVNDFQKGDIAEGYSVSREKKESFPLTVTSAQKNPTAFYLCASSKRQALNEQFFGPGTRLTVL.

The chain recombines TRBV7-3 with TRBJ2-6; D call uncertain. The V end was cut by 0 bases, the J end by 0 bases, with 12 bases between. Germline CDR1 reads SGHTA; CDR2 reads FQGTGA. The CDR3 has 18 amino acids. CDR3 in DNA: TGTGCCAGCAGCTTAACAGGGCGGACGAGCTCTGGGGCCAACGTCCTGACTTTC. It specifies CASSLTGRTSSGANVLTF.

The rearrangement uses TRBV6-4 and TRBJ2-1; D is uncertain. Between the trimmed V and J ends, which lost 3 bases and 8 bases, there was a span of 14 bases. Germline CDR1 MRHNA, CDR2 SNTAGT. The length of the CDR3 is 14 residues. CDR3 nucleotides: TGTGCCAGCAGTGAAAGGCCAACCCAGGATGAGCAGTTCTTC. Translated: CASSERPTQDEQFF.

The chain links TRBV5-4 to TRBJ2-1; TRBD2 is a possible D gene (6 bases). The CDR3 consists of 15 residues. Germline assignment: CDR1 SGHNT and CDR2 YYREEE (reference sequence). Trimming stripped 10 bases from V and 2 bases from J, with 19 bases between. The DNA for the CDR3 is TGTGCCTACGTTAGCGGACCCCTCACCTACAATGAGCAGTTCTTC. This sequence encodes CAYVSGPLTYNEQFF.

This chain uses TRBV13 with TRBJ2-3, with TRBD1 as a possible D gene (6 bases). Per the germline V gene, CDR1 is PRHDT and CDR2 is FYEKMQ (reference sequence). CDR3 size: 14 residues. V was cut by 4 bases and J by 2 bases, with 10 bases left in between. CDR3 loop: CASSSRGSTDTQYF. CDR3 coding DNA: TGTGCCAGCAGCTCTAGGGGGTCCACAGATACGCAGTATTTT.

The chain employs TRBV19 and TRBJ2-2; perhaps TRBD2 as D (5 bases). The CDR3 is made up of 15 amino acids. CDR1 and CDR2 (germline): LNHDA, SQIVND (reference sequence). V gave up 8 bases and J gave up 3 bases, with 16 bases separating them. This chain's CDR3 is CASSPQLGYTGELFF. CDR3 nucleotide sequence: TGTGCCAGTTCACCCCAACTAGGATACACCGGGGAGCTGTTTTTT.

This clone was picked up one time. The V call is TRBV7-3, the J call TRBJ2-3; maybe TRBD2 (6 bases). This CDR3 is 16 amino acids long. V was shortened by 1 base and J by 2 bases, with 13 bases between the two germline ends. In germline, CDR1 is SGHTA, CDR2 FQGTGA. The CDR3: CASSLRGGQTTDTQYF. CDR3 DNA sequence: TGTGCCAGCAGCTTAAGAGGAGGGCAGACCACAGATACGCAGTATTTT.

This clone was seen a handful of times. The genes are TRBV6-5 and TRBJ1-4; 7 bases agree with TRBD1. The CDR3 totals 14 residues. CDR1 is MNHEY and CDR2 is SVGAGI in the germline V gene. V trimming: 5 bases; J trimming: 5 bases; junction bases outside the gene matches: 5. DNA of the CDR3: TGTGCCAGCAGTCCGGGACAGCTAAATGAAAAACTGTTTTTT. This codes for CASSPGQLNEKLFF.

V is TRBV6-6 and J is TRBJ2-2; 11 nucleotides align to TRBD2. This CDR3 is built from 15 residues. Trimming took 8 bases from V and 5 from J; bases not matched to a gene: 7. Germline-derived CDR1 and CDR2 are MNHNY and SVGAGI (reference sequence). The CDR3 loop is CASSGTSGATGELFF. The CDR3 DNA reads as TGTGCCAGCTCCGGGACTAGCGGAGCGACCGGGGAGCTGTTTTTT.

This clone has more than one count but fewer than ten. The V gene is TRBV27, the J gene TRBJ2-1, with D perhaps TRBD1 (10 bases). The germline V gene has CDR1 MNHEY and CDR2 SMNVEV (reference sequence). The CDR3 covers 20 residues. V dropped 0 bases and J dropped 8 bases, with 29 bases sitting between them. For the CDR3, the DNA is TGTGCCAGCAGTTTATCCCGGACAGGGGGTCGGGTAGCGGGAGATTATGAGCAGTTCTTC. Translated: CASSLSRTGGRVAGDYEQFF.

The CDR3 DNA sequence: TGTGCCAGCCGCCCGGGACAGTCGTTCCACGAGCAGTACTTC. Its translation: CASRPGQSFHEQYF. V gene TRBV7-3 combines with J gene TRBJ2-7; 7 bases are a match to TRBD1. Germline-derived CDR1 and CDR2 are SGHTA and FQGTGA. This CDR3 contains 14 residues. V lost 8 bases to trimming and J lost 5 bases; unmatched junction nucleotides: 12.

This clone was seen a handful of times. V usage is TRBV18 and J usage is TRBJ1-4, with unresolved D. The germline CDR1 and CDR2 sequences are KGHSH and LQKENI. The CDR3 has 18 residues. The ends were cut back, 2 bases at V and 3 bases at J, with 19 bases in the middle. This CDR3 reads CASSPFFIGTMANEKLFF. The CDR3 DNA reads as TGTGCCAGCTCACCATTTTTCATAGGAACCATGGCTAATGAAAAACTGTTTTTT.